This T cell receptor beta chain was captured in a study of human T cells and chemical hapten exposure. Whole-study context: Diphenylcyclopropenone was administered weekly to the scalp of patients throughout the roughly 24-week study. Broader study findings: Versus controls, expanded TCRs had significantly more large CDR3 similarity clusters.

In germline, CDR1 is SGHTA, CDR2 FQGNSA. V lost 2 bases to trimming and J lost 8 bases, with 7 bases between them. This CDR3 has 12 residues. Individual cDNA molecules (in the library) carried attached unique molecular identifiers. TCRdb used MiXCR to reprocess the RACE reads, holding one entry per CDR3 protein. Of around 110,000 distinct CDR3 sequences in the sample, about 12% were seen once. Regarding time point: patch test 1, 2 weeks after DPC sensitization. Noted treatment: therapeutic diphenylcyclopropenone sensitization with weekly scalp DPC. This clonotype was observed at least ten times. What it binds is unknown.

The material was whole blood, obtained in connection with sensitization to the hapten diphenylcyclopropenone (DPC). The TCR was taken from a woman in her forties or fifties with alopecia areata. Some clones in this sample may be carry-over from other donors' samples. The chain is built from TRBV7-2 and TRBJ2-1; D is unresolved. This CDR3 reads CASSLFTDEQFF. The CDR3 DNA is TGTGCCAGCAGCTTATTTACCGATGAGCAGTTCTTC.